This entry lists 12 T cell receptor beta chains sequenced from one sample in a study of blood T cell repertoires in COVID-19. Libraries were prepared by immunoSEQ multiplex PCR; TCRdb keeps only in-frame clonotypes and omits some of them. The table lists approximately 230,000 clones, approximately 90% of them singletons. Material: peripheral blood. Every receptor here comes from a woman in her 30s with COVID-19, enrolled during active disease.

In this sample, this clone turned up a few times. The sample carries other DNA sequences with the same CDR3. The chain recombines TRBV19 with TRBJ1-5; D uncertain. Germline CDR1 and CDR2: LNHDA and SQIVND (reference sequence). The CDR3 is 15 amino acids. The V gene lost 8 bases and the J gene lost 4 bases, with 18 bases spanning the gap. CDR3 DNA: TGTGCCAGTCAAAGTGGGCGGGGTGCAAATCAGCCCCAGCATTTT. This sequence encodes CASQSGRGANQPQHF.

This clone was recorded once. The V call is TRBV20-1, the J call TRBJ2-1; TRBD2 aligns across 9 bases. The V gene end was trimmed by 3 bases and the J gene end by 5 bases; junction bases not matched to a gene: 5. This CDR3 comprises 14 residues. Germline CDR1 is DFQATT and CDR2 is SNEGSKA (reference sequence). The CDR3 DNA sequence: TGCAGTGCTAGTCCCCTAGCGGGGAACAATGAGCAGTTCTTC. Translating it yields CSASPLAGNNEQFF.

V usage is TRBV14 and J usage is TRBJ1-2; D gene unclear. The germline V and J ends were trimmed by 6 bases and 3 bases, with 11 bases remaining between them. This CDR3 has 13 residues. Per the germline V gene, CDR1 is SGHDN and CDR2 is FVKESK. CDR3 sequence: CASSGRRDYGYTF. For the CDR3, the DNA is TGTGCCAGCAGTGGCAGGAGGGACTATGGCTACACCTTC.

The V gene is TRBV28, the J gene TRBJ1-5, with D possibly being TRBD1 (5 bases). This CDR3 has 15 residues. CDR1 is MDHEN, CDR2 SYDVKM, per germline. Trimming shortened V by 6 bases and J by 0 bases, and 12 bases separated the two germline ends. The DNA of the CDR3 is TGTGCCAGCAGCCCCCAGGGATATAGCAATCAGCCCCAGCATTTT. Translation: CASSPQGYSNQPQHF.

This clone occurred a few times. CDR3 nucleotides: TGTGCCAGCAGTTTCAGTGTAGCGGCCTTTAATGAGCAGTTCTTC. Translating it yields CASSFSVAAFNEQFF. The V call is TRBV27, the J call TRBJ2-1, with D perhaps TRBD2 (6 bases). Germline CDR1 is MNHEY and CDR2 is SMNVEV (reference sequence). Trimming cost V 3 bases and J 7 bases, with 16 bases left between them. The CDR3 is made up of 15 amino acids.

The CDR3 loop is CASSPGSPGELFF. CDR3 bases: TGTGCCAGCAGCCCGGGGAGCCCCGGGGAGCTGTTTTTT. The chain recombines TRBV5-6 with TRBJ2-2, with D perhaps matching TRBD2 (5 bases). The CDR3 covers 13 residues. CDR1 is SGHDT, CDR2 YYEEEE, per germline. V was shortened by 4 bases and J by 6 bases, with 10 bases between the two germline ends.

This clone has just one count. This rearrangement joins TRBV2 to TRBJ1-1; D is unresolved. This CDR3 has 13 residues. Germline loops: CDR1 SNHLY, CDR2 FYNNEI. Between the trimmed V and J ends, which lost 5 bases and 7 bases, there was a span of 14 bases. CDR3 amino acids: CASSYFGEGEAFF. In nucleotides, the CDR3 is TGTGCCAGCAGTTATTTCGGGGAAGGTGAAGCTTTCTTT. The whole variable domain, filled in from reference TRBV2 and TRBJ1-1, reads EPEVTQTPSHQVTQMGQEVILRCVPISNHLYFYWYRQILGQKVEFLVSFYNNEISEKSEIFDDQFSVERPDGSNFTLKIRSTKLEDSAMYFCASSYFGEGEAFFGQGTRLTVV.

Comments on this clone: One junction end disagrees with the germline gene, perhaps due to a read error. In nucleotides, the CDR3 is TGTGCCACCAGCAGCGGGGGGGCCTACAATGAGCAGTTCTTC. Its protein is CATSSGGAYNEQFF. The rearrangement links TRBV7-6 to TRBJ2-1, with 10 bases identical to TRBD2. The CDR3 loop spans 14 amino acids. CDR1 and CDR2 (germline): SGHVS, FNYEAQ.

The rearrangement uses TRBV5-5 and TRBJ2-7, with 7 nucleotides matching TRBD2. The CDR3 is 14 residues long. The germline V gene encodes CDR1 SGHKS and CDR2 YYEKEE (reference sequence). V was pared by 1 base and J by 6 bases, with 7 bases of the junction left unmatched. The CDR3 is CASSLPSGTGEQYV. The DNA of the CDR3 is TGTGCCAGCAGCTTGCCTAGCGGAACGGGCGAGCAGTACGTC.

The chain links TRBV11-2 to TRBJ2-1; 13 bases fit TRBD2. The CDR3 extends over 14 amino acids. Losses at the gene ends were 5 bases for V and 9 bases for J; bases not matched to a gene: 4. Germline CDR1 is SGHAT and CDR2 is FQNNGV. The CDR3 region is CASSPGLAGPEQFF. DNA of the CDR3: TGTGCCAGCAGCCCGGGACTAGCGGGGCCTGAGCAGTTCTTC.

V is TRBV11-2 and J is TRBJ2-1; D call uncertain. V shed 5 bases and J shed 9 bases, with 11 bases lying between them. Germline loops: CDR1 SGHAT, CDR2 FQNNGV. There are 12 residues in the CDR3. The chain's CDR3 is CASSLGMREQFF. The CDR3 coding sequence is TGTGCCAGCAGCCTAGGCATGCGTGAGCAGTTCTTC.

This rearrangement joins TRBV5-6 to TRBJ2-2; maybe TRBD2 (5 bases). The CDR3 is 13 amino acids. The V end lost 1 base, the J end lost 5 bases, and 6 bases lay between the germline ends. The V gene's germline CDR1 is SGHDT and CDR2 YYEEEE. The CDR3 nucleotides are TGTGCCAGCAGCTTGCAGCGGACCGGGGAGCTGTTTTTT. Its translation is CASSLQRTGELFF. Drawing the rest from reference TRBV5-6 and TRBJ2-2, the complete variable domain is DAGVTQSPTHLIKTRGQQVTLRCSPKSGHDTVSWYQQALGQGPQFIFQYYEEEERQRGNFPDRFSGHQFPNYSSELNVNALLLGDSALYLCASSLQRTGELFFGEGSRLTVL.